The rows below give T cell receptor beta chains drawn from one sample of a study of blood T cell repertoires in COVID-19. TCRdb's table, derived via immunoSEQ multiplex PCR, lists solely in-frame clones and lacks some. Altogether around 310,000 clones are present, under 90% being singletons, with the ten largest covering around 9%. The source material was PBMCs or T cells enriched from blood (not recorded which). The receptor source for this set is a woman aged 25-40 years who had recovered from COVID-19. The CDR3 runs from the conserved cysteine through the conserved F or W. The D gene is left open where the match is weak. Size is omitted from some rows. Given values are once, few, many or a class for expanded clones.

clone size,D gene,V gene,J gene,CDR3 DNA,CDR3 protein
NA,NA,TRBV5-1,TRBJ2-3,TGCGCCAGCAGCTTTGGCCAACGGGGAGATACGCAGTATTTT,CASSFGQRGDTQYF
NA,NA,TRBV27,TRBJ1-2,TGTGCCAGTTCGGAGTCCCGGGGGGTAGGGGATGGCTACACCTTC,CASSESRGVGDGYTF
NA,NA,TRBV18,TRBJ2-3,TGTGCCAGCTCACCGGACTTGGGCACAGATACGCAGTATTTT,CASSPDLGTDTQYF
NA,NA,TRBV18,TRBJ2-1,TGTGCCAGCTCACCCCCGGGACTCGTCGAGCAGTTCTTC,CASSPPGLVEQFF
NA,NA,TRBV18,TRBJ1-5,TGTGCCAGCTCACCGGAGGGGCATCAGCCCCAGCATTTT,CASSPEGHQPQHF
NA,TRBD2,TRBV5-1,TRBJ2-5,TGCGCCAGCAGCTTGGTTCACGGGAGGGGGCAAGAGACCCAGTACTTC,CASSLVHGRGQETQYF
NA,NA,TRBV3-1/TRBV3-2,TRBJ2-7,TGTGCCAGCAGCCAAAAGCCAGGGACCTACGAGCAGTACTTC,CASSQKPGTYEQYF
NA,NA,TRBV28,TRBJ1-5,TGTGCCAGCAGTTCGGGCAATCAGCCCCAGCATTTT,CASSSGNQPQHF
NA,NA,TRBV6-2/TRBV6-3,TRBJ2-7,TGTGCCAGCAGTGACCCGGGACAAAGCTCCTACGAGCAGTACTTC,CASSDPGQSSYEQYF
NA,TRBD2,TRBV7-9,TRBJ2-1,TGTGCCAGCAGCTCCCTTGGACTAGCCTCCTACAATGAGCAGTTCTTC,CASSSLGLASYNEQFF
NA,NA,TRBV19,TRBJ1-2,TGTGCTGCGGCGGGGGGGCTGCCCTATGGCTACACCTTC,CAAAGGLPYGYTF
once,TRBD1,TRBV5-1,TRBJ1-4,TGCGCCAGCAGCTCCCTGGGACAGGGGAACGAAAAACTGTTTTTT,CASSSLGQGNEKLFF
NA,TRBD1,TRBV15,TRBJ2-7,TGTGCCACCAGCAGAGGGCACCTGACAGGGGGTCTGGACGAGCAGTACTTC,CATSRGHLTGGLDEQYF
NA,TRBD2,TRBV5-1,TRBJ2-7,TGCGCCAGCAGCCTTGGGACTAGCGGGAACGAGCAGTACTTC,CASSLGTSGNEQYF
NA,TRBD1,TRBV19,TRBJ2-7,TGTGCCAGTAGTATTAGGGGGCCTGGCTACGAGCAGTACTTC,CASSIRGPGYEQYF
NA,NA,TRBV5-8,TRBJ1-1,TGTGCCAGCAGCTTGGGACATGGGAACACTGAAGCTTTCTTT,CASSLGHGNTEAFF
NA,TRBD2,TRBV4-2,TRBJ2-1,TGTGCCAGCAGCCAAGTTCAGCTAGCGGGAGGGTACAATGAGCAGTTCTTC,CASSQVQLAGGYNEQFF
few,TRBD1,TRBV19,TRBJ2-5,TGTGCCAGACGGGAAGACAGGGGTTACCAAGAGACCCAGTACTTC,CARREDRGYQETQYF
once,NA,TRBV11-2,TRBJ1-1,TGTGCCAGCAGCACAGATTTTAACACTGAAGCTTTCTTT,CASSTDFNTEAFF
NA,NA,TRBV19,TRBJ1-5,TGTGCCAGTAGTATAGTGGTAGGAGAGGTTGGCAATCAGCCCCAGCATTTT,CASSIVVGEVGNQPQHF
NA,TRBD1,TRBV28,TRBJ2-1,TGTGCCAGCAGTCCCCACGGACAGGGCTACAATGAGCAGTTCTTC,CASSPHGQGYNEQFF
NA,NA,TRBV6-5,TRBJ2-7,TGTGCCAGCAGTTACAGGGCAGGGATCGAGCAGTACTTC,CASSYRAGIEQYF
NA,TRBD1,TRBV11-3,TRBJ2-3,TGTGCCAGCAGCCCAACGACAGGGGTCAGCACAGATACGCAGTATTTT,CASSPTTGVSTDTQYF
NA,NA,TRBV7-6,TRBJ2-2,TGTGCCAGCAGCTTAGTTAACCGAGCCGCGAACACCGGGGAGCTGTTTTTT,CASSLVNRAANTGELFF
NA,NA,TRBV7-3,TRBJ2-3,TGTGCCAGCAGCTTAGTGTTGGAGGGAGGGGGAACGCAGTATTTT,CASSLVLEGGGTQYF
NA,TRBD1,TRBV5-1,TRBJ2-2,TGCGCCAGCAGCGTAACAGGGGAAGACACCGGGGAGCTGTTTTTT,CASSVTGEDTGELFF
NA,TRBD1,TRBV4-1,TRBJ1-2,TGCGCCAGCAGCCATACACCGGGACAGGATTCTTCTGGCTACACCTTC,CASSHTPGQDSSGYTF
NA,TRBD2,TRBV7-3,TRBJ2-2,TGTGCCAGCAGCCTAACTAGCGGGGGGAACACCGGGGAGCTGTTTTTT,CASSLTSGGNTGELFF
NA,NA,TRBV9,TRBJ1-3,TGTGCCAGCAGCGTGAGCGCGATCCACTCTGGAAACACCATATATTTT,CASSVSAIHSGNTIYF
NA,NA,TRBV27,TRBJ2-3,TGTGCCAGCGGGATTGCAGGGGTCGATACGCAGTATTTT,CASGIAGVDTQYF
NA,TRBD1,TRBV9,TRBJ1-1,TGTGCCAGCAGCCCCCACAGGGGGGTCGAGACTGAAGCTTTCTTT,CASSPHRGVETEAFF
NA,NA,TRBV4-1,TRBJ1-5,TGCGCCAGCAGCCAAGATCGAGCAGGGGGCAATCAGCCCCAGCATTTT,CASSQDRAGGNQPQHF
once,TRBD2,TRBV2,TRBJ2-3,TGTGCCAGCAGGAGAAGACTAGCGGGAGTTCCAGATACGCAGTATTTT,CASRRRLAGVPDTQYF
NA,NA,TRBV6-5,TRBJ1-2,TGTGCCAGCAGTCCCTACAGAGCTAACTATGGCTACACCTTC,CASSPYRANYGYTF
NA,TRBD2,TRBV7-2,TRBJ2-5,TGTGCCAGCAGCCAGAGACTAGCGGGAGGGCCAGAGACCCAGTACTTC,CASSQRLAGGPETQYF
NA,TRBD1,TRBV2,TRBJ1-5,TGTGCCAGCAACGTCGCAGGGGGGAGCAATCAGCCCCAGCATTTT,CASNVAGGSNQPQHF
NA,TRBD2,TRBV6-4,TRBJ2-3,TGTGCCAGCATAAGGACTAGCGGGAGCACAGATACGCAGTATTTT,CASIRTSGSTDTQYF
few,NA,TRBV7-9,TRBJ1-2,TGTGCCAGCAGCTTAGAGAGAGGCTACACCTTC,CASSLERGYTF
NA,NA,TRBV7-9,TRBJ1-1,TGTGCCAGCAGCTCCTCAACAGGGCTCACTGAAGCTTTCTTT,CASSSSTGLTEAFF
few,NA,TRBV5-6,TRBJ2-2,TGTGCCAGCAGCTTGGGACACGGCGGGGAGCTGTTTTTT,CASSLGHGGELFF
NA,TRBD1,TRBV7-9,TRBJ1-2,TGTGCCAGCAGCTTTGTGGAGGGGGCTGGTGGCTACACCTTC,CASSFVEGAGGYTF
NA,TRBD1,TRBV3-1/TRBV3-2,TRBJ1-2,TGTGCCAGCAGCCAGGACAGGGACAACTATGGCTACACCTTC,CASSQDRDNYGYTF
few,NA,TRBV7-9,TRBJ1-3,TGTGCCAGCAGCCCAACACGCGAGGGATCTGGAAACACCATATATTTT,CASSPTREGSGNTIYF
NA,TRBD2,TRBV4-2,TRBJ2-3,TGTGCCAGCAGTCCGCTCCCCCTAGCGGGGCACACAGATACGCAGTATTTT,CASSPLPLAGHTDTQYF
NA,NA,TRBV7-5,TRBJ1-4,TGTGCCAGAAGCCACCTCGTTCGAGCGGAAACTAATGAAAAACTGTTTTTT,CARSHLVRAETNEKLFF
NA,TRBD2,TRBV7-9,TRBJ2-1,TGTGCCAGCAGCCACCAACTAGCGGGAGACAATGAGCAGTTCTTC,CASSHQLAGDNEQFF
NA,NA,TRBV3-1/TRBV3-2,TRBJ1-2,TGTGCCAGCAGCCGCAACAGGGATCTGGGCTATGGCTACACCTTC,CASSRNRDLGYGYTF